The clone carrying this TCR beta chain was recorded once. As yet, its antigen is unknown. One end of the junction does not line up with germline, which may come from a read error. These data originate in a study of shared clonotypes between healthy human individuals. Study details: Three CD4 naive, three CD4 memory, two CD8 naive and one CD8 memory plate were used per donor.

The CDR3 length is 16 residues. The germline CDR1 and CDR2 sequences are MNHNY and SVGAGI (reference sequence). General study points: Rarefaction indicated that sorted-subset sequencing remained incomplete although depth was large.

The material for each subset, its genomic DNA, was split evenly across several immunoSEQ plates. The table came from immunoSEQ multiplex PCR; TCRdb's copy has only in-frame clones and leaves some out. Here the sample spans about 2.5 million clones, around 92% being singletons. In the CD4+ fraction, cells were divided into CD45RA+ naive and CD45RA-negative memory subsets. The receptor was derived from a man younger than 30 in good health. Some clones in this sample may be carry-over from other donors' samples. Sequences were obtained from naive CD4+ T cells from PBMCs. Subset denoted: CD45RA+ positively selected. The chain has TRBV6-6 and TRBJ2-2; possible D gene TRBD2, 6 bases. The CDR3 nucleotides read TGTGCCAGCAGCTACTCAGGGACTTCGAACACCGGGGAGCTGTTTTTT. Translating gives CASSYSGTSNTGELFF.